This T cell receptor (beta chain) was sequenced during a study of blood T cells in healthy people across ages. Study-level information: Template-switching capture recovered about one barcoded beta molecule per two T cells.

CDR1 SQVTM and CDR2 ANQGSEA come from the germline V gene. Trimming removed 1 base at V and 4 bases at J, with 7 bases between. The CDR3 totals 12 residues. For the second PCR, which ran for about 6 to 12 cycles, a sample-barcoded 5' primer and a J-beta primer mix were used. A template-switch adaptor containing 12 random nucleotides labeled each cDNA molecule. TCRdb re-called the 5' RACE reads through MiXCR, storing one row per CDR3 protein. This table has around 970,000 distinct CDR3 sequences, roughly 50% appearing once. The chain recombines TRBV29-1 with TRBJ1-2; D unresolved. Sequenced input: blood. The sequence was collected from a woman aged 55-70 years in good health. This CDR3 reads CSVEAQSYGYTF. The CDR3 coding sequence is TGCAGCGTTGAAGCACAGAGCTATGGCTACACCTTC.